The entry that follows covers one TCR beta chain sequence. The antigen is not known. This record belongs to a study of cytomegalovirus exposure and HLA in healthy donors. Study information: The 120 validation repertoires used the same platform as the roughly 720 first-cohort repertoires (as reported by a later analysis). Broader study findings: Researchers counted 164 TCR beta chains as cytomegalovirus-associated.

Repertoires were generated with immunoSEQ multiplex PCR, while TCRdb's copy carries only in-frame clones and drops some. The sample records under 250,000 clones, 85% to 95% being singletons. Trimming at V came to 4 bases and at J to 0 bases, leaving 8 bases not matched to a gene. Germline V gene data show CDR1 as ENHRY and CDR2 as SYGVKD. This CDR3 region has 16 residues. The clonotype comes from a young woman in good health and CMV-seronegative. Input material: PBMCs. V is TRBV10-3 and J is TRBJ1-1; 7 bases are a match to TRBD1. This chain's CDR3 is CAISGRQGEMNTEAFF. The CDR3 DNA sequence: TGTGCCATCAGTGGAAGGCAGGGGGAAATGAACACTGAAGCTTTCTTT.